This T cell receptor (beta chain) was identified in a study of T cell responses to AZD1222 COVID-19 vaccine. CDR1 and CDR2 (germline): KGHDR, SFDVKD. The CDR3 runs 18 residues. V was pared by 0 bases and J by 2 bases, with 19 bases between. Generated by immunoSEQ multiplex PCR, the TCRdb table keeps only in-frame clones and is missing some. The table records approximately 110,000 clones, under 95% of them present only once. Findings of the study overall: The donor group comprised mostly white British people and more females; the analysis possibly underestimated clonal diversity.

With respect to this clone: The target antigen is unknown.

The chain has TRBV24-1 and TRBJ2-7, with D possibly matching TRBD1 (5 bases). Here the sequenced sample was peripheral blood, taken on day 0 of AZD1222 vaccination. The TCR originated in an adult in good health. Here the CDR3 DNA reads TGTGCCACCAGTGATTTGTGGGGCGAGGCCACTGCGACCTACGAGCAGTACTTC. The encoded protein is CATSDLWGEATATYEQYF.